This TCR beta chain appears in the sequencing data of a study of identical twins. This clonotype showed up just a few times. This CDR3 has 16 amino acids. From germline, CDR1 is PRHDT and CDR2 FYEKMQ (reference sequence). The V gene lost 7 bases and the J gene lost 3 bases, with 19 bases spanning the gap. TCRdb used MiXCR to reprocess the 5' RACE reads, holding one entry per CDR3 protein. Of about 890,000 distinct CDR3 sequences in the sample, roughly an eighth are singletons; the top ten hold around 1.6%. These records were also assigned to another study, of yellow fever vaccine responses in identical twins.

The V and J genes are TRBV13 and TRBJ2-1, with D possibly TRBD2 on 7 matching bases. Sequenced: PBMCs. This TCR was recovered from a woman aged 18-29 years in good health. The CDR3 protein is CASTRGGGLGYNEQFF. In DNA, the CDR3 is TGTGCCAGCACCCGAGGGGGGGGGCTAGGCTACAATGAGCAGTTCTTC.